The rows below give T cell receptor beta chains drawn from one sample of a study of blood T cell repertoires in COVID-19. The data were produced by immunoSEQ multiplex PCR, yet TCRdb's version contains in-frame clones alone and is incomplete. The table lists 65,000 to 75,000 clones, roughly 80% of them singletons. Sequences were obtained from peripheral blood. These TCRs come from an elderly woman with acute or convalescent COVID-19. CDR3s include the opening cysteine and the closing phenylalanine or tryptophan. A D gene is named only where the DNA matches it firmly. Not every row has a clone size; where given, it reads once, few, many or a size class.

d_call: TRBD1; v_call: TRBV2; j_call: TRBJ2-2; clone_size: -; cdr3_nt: TGTGCCAGCCAGGACAGGGCGAACACCGGGGAGCTGTTTTTT; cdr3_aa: CASQDRANTGELFF
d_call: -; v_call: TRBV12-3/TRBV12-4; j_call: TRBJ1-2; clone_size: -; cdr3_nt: TGTGCCAGCAGTAGTCCTACGCTATTAGGCTACACCTTC; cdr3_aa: CASSSPTLLGYTF
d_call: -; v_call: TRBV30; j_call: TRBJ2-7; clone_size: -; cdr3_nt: TGTGCCTGGAGTGTAAGCCGTTACGAGCAGTACTTC; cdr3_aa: CAWSVSRYEQYF
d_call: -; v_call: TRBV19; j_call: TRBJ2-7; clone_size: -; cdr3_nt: TGTGCCAGTAGTATGAGGCACGGATCGACCTACGAGCAGTACTTC; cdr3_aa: CASSMRHGSTYEQYF
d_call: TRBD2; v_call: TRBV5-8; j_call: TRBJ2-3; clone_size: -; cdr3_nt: TGTGCCAGCAGCTTGGAGCTACTAGCGGGGCACACAGATACGCAGTATTTT; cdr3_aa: CASSLELLAGHTDTQYF
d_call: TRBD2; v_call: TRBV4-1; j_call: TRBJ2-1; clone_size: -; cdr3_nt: TGCGCCAGCAGCCAAGGGCCGAGCGGGGGGGATGAGCAGTTCTTC; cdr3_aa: CASSQGPSGGDEQFF
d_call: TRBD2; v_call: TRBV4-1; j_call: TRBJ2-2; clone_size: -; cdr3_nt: TGCGCCAGCAGCCAAGTCGGGCTAGCGGCGAACACCGGGGAGCTGTTTTTT; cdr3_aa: CASSQVGLAANTGELFF
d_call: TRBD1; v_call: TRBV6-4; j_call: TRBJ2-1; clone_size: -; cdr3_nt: TGTGCCAGCAGCACCTGGGACAGAGATGGCGATGAGCAGTTCTTC; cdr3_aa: CASSTWDRDGDEQFF
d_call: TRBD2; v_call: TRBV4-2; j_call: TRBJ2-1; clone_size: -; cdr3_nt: TGTGCCAGCAGTGAAGGGACTAGCGCCTACAATGAGCAGTTCTTC; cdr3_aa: CASSEGTSAYNEQFF
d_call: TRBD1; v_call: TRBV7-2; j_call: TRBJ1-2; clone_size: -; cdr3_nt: TGTGCCAGCAGCCCGGGACAGCTAAGCTATGGCTACACCTTC; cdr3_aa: CASSPGQLSYGYTF
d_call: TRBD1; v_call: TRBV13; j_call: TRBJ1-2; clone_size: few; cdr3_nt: TGTGCCAGCAGCTCTATACGGACAGGCGAGTATGGCTACACCTTC; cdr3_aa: CASSSIRTGEYGYTF
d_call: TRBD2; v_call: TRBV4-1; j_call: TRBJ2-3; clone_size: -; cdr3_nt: TGCGCCAGCAGCCACAGACTAGCGGGAGACACAGATACGCAGTATTTT; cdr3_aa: CASSHRLAGDTDTQYF
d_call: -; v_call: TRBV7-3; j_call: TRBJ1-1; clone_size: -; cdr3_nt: TGTGCCAGCAGCTTAGCTTTCACAGAGAACACTGAAGCTTTCTTT; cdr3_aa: CASSLAFTENTEAFF
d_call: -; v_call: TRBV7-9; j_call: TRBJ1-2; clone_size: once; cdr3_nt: TGTGCCAGCAGCTTTCCACAGATTAACTATGGCTACACCTTC; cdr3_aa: CASSFPQINYGYTF
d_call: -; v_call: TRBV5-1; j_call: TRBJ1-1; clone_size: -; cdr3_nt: TGCGCCAGCAGCTTTAACGGGGTCTCGAACACTGAAGCTTTCTTT; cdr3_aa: CASSFNGVSNTEAFF
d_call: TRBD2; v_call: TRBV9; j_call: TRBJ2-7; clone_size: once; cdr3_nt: TGTGCCAGCAGCCCCATGGGGGGGAACGTATACGAGCAGTACTTC; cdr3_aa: CASSPMGGNVYEQYF
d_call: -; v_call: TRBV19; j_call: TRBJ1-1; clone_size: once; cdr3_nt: TGTGCCAGTAGTATAGTAGGGGGTAGCACTGAAGCTTTCTTT; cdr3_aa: CASSIVGGSTEAFF
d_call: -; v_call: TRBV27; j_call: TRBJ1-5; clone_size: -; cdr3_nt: TGTGCCAGCAGTAGTCGGACGGGAAGCAATCAGCCCCAGCATTTT; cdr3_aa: CASSSRTGSNQPQHF
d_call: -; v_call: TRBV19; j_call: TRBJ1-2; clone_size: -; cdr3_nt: TGTGCCAGTAGCGGAGGGAGCCTCCCCTACTATGGCTACACCTTC; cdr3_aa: CASSGGSLPYYGYTF
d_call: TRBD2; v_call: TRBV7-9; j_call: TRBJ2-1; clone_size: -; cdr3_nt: TGTGCCAGCAGCTTAGCGCGGGGGGGCTCCTACAATGAGCAGTTCTTC; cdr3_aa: CASSLARGGSYNEQFF
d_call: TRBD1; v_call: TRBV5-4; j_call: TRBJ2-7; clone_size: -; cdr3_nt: TGTGCCAGCAGCTTGGGGACAGGGGGAAGGTCCTACGAGCAGTACTTC; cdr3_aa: CASSLGTGGRSYEQYF
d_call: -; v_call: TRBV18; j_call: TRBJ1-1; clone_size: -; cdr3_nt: TGTGCCAGCTCACCACGAGCAGGGATTGAAGCTTTCTTT; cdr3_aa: CASSPRAGIEAFF
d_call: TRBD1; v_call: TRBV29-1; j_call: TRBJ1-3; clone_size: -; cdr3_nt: TGCAGCGTCGGGACAGTCTCTGGAAACACCATATATTTT; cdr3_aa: CSVGTVSGNTIYF
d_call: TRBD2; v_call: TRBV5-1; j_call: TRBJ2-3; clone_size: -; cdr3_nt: TGCGCCAGCAGCTTGGAGAGCGGGGACACAGATACGCAGTATTTT; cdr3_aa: CASSLESGDTDTQYF
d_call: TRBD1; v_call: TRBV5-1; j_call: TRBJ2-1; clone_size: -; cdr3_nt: TGCGCCAGCAACAGGGGGGACAGGGAGAACAATGAGCAGTTCTTC; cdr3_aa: CASNRGDRENNEQFF
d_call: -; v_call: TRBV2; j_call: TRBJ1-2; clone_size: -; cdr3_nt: TGTGCCAGCCATTTAAGTGCAGGGGCTAACTATGGCTACACCTTC; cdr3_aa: CASHLSAGANYGYTF
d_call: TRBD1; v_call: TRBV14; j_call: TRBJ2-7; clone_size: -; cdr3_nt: TGTGCCAGCAGCAGACAGGGGCGCTCCTACGAGCAGTACTTC; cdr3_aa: CASSRQGRSYEQYF
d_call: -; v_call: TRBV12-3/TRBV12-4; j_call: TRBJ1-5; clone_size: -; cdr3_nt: TGTGCCAGCAGTTCGCAGGATTATCAGCCCCAGCATTTT; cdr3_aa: CASSSQDYQPQHF
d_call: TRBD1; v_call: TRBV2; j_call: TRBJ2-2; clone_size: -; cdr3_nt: TGTGCCAGCAGTAATCGGGACAGGGGTTCCGGGGAGCTGTTTTTT; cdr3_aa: CASSNRDRGSGELFF
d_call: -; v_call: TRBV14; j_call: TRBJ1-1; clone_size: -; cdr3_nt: TGTGCCAGCAGCTTTGGGAGAGGGAACACTGAAGCTTTCTTT; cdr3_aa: CASSFGRGNTEAFF
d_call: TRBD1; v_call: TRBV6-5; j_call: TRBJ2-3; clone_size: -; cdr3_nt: TGTGCCAGCAGTCTAGACAGGGTCACAGATACGCAGTATTTT; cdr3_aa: CASSLDRVTDTQYF
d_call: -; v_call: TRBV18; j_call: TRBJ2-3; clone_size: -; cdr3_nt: TGTGCCAGCTCACCACCAACAGGCACAGATACGCAGTATTTT; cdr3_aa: CASSPPTGTDTQYF
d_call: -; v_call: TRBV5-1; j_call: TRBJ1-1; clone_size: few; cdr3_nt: TGCGCCAGCCTAAGGGGGACCCAAACCATGAACACTGAAGCTTTCTTT; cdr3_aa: CASLRGTQTMNTEAFF
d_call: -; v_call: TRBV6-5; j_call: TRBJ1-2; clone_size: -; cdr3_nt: TGTGCCAGCACAAAGGACAGCACTCATGGCTACACCTTC; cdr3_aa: CASTKDSTHGYTF
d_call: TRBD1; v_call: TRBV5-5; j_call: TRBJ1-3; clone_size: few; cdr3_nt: TGTGCCAGCAGCTTGGGTGACAGGGCTGGAAACACCATATATTTT; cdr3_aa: CASSLGDRAGNTIYF
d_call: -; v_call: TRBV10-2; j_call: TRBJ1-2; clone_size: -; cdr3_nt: TGCGCCAGCAATCCGGGACACTCAATTTCTACGGAAGGCTACACCTTC; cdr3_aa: CASNPGHSISTEGYTF
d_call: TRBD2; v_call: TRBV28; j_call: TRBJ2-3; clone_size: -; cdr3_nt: TGTGCCAGCGGACTAGCGGGGGCTCTCACAGATACGCAGTATTTT; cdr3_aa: CASGLAGALTDTQYF
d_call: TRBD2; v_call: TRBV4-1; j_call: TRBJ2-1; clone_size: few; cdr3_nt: TGCGCCAGCAGCCCCTCGAGCGGGGGGGGTAATGAGCAGTTCTTC; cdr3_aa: CASSPSSGGGNEQFF
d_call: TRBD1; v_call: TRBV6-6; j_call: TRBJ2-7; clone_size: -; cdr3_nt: TGTGCCAGCATCCCGACAGGGTCCTACGAGCAGTACTTC; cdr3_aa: CASIPTGSYEQYF
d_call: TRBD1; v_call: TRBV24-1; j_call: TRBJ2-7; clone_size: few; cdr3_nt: TGTGCCACCAGTGATTTGGGGACAGGGATCTACGAGCAGTACTTC; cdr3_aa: CATSDLGTGIYEQYF
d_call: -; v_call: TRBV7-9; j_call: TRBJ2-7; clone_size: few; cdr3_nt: TGTGCCAGCAGCCCCGGGGTCTCCTACGAGCAGTACTTC; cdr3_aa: CASSPGVSYEQYF
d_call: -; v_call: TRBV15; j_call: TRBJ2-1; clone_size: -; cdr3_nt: TGTGCCACCAGCAGGGGTTCGAGAGGCACTGAGCAGTTCTTC; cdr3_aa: CATSRGSRGTEQFF
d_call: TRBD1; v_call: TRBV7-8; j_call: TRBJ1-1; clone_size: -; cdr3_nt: TGTGCCAGCAGCCCCCGGGACAGTACGATGAACACTGAAGCTTTCTTT; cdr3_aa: CASSPRDSTMNTEAFF
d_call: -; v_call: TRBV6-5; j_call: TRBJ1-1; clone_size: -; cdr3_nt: TGTGCCAGCAGTTACGGGGCGGGAGGATCTGAAGCTTTCTTT; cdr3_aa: CASSYGAGGSEAFF
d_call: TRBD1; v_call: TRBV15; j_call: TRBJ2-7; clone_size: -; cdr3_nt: TGTGCCACCAGCAGAAGGTCAGGGGGTCCCTACGAGCAGTACTTC; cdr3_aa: CATSRRSGGPYEQYF
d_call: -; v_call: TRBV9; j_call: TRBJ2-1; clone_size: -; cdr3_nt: TGTGCCAGCAGCTACCTCCCCCAACTAGAAGGTAATGAGCAGTTCTTC; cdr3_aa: CASSYLPQLEGNEQFF
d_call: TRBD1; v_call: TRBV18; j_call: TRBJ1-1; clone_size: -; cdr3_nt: TGTGCCAGCTCACTCGACAGGGTTATGGGCACTGAAGCTTTCTTT; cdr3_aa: CASSLDRVMGTEAFF
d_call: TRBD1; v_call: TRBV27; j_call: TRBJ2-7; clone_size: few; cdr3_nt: TGTGCCAGCATAAATACAGGGGGTAAGTACGAGCAGTACTTC; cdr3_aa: CASINTGGKYEQYF
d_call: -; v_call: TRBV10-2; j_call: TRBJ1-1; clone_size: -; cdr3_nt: TGCGCCAGCAGTGAGGACAGCCGGACTGAAGCTTTCTTT; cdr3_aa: CASSEDSRTEAFF
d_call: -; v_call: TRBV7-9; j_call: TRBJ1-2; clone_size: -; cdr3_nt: TGTGCCAGCAGCTTGGGGGCTACCGCGGGCTATGGCTACACCTTC; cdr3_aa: CASSLGATAGYGYTF
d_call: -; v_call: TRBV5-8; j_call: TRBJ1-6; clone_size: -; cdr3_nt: TGTGCCAGCAGCCTGTCCTATAATTCACCCCTCCACTTT; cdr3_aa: CASSLSYNSPLHF
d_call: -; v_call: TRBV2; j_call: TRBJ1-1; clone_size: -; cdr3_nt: TGTGCCAGCAGGGGGGGAGGGAGGACTGAAGCTTTCTTT; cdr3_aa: CASRGGGRTEAFF
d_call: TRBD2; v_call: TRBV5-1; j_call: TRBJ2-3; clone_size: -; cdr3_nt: TGCGCCAGCAGCTTGAGGTCAAGTAATCTGCGGGGGGTCACAGATACGCAGTATTTT; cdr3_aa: CASSLRSSNLRGVTDTQYF
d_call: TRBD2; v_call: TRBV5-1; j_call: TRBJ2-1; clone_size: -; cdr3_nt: TGCGCCAGCAGCTTAAAACTAGCGTACAATGAGCAGTTCTTC; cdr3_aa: CASSLKLAYNEQFF